This is a list of T cell receptor beta chains from one sample in a study of prognosis after radiotherapy for stage I lung cancer. TCRdb independently ran MiXCR on the multiplex PCR reads; one entry per CDR3 protein. The sample lists tens of thousands of distinct CDR3 sequences; about 30% were seen once. Sequenced material: PBMCs, taken before or after stereotactic body radiation therapy (not recorded which). The receptors come from a donor over 45 with non-small cell lung cancer. Each CDR3 is given with its conserved first and last residue. A D gene is named only where the DNA matches it firmly. Size is omitted from some rows. Given values are once, few, many or a class for expanded clones.

j_call,d_call,clone_size,v_call,cdr3_length,cdr3_nt,cdr3_aa
TRBJ2-2,TRBD2,many,TRBV20-1,14,TGCAGTGCTGTAGCGGGGGGGAGCACCGGGGAGCTGTTTTTT,CSAVAGGSTGELFF
TRBJ2-1,TRBD1,many,TRBV7-9,13,TGTGCCAGCAGCTTCGGACAGGGCAATGAGCAGTTCTTC,CASSFGQGNEQFF
TRBJ2-1,NA,NA,TRBV6-9,18,TGTGCCAGCAGTTACCGGGGACATGGGAGGCATGGCCACAATGAGCAGTTCTTC,CASSYRGHGRHGHNEQFF
TRBJ1-2,TRBD1,many,TRBV12-3/TRBV12-4,15,TGTGCCAGCAGCCGCCGGGACAGGAGGTTCTATGGCTACACCTTC,CASSRRDRRFYGYTF
TRBJ2-3,NA,NA,TRBV6-1,16,TGTGCCAGCAGTGGTGGGGGAGCGGTCGGGGCAGATACGCAGTATTTT,CASSGGGAVGADTQYF
TRBJ2-7,NA,many,TRBV6-2/TRBV6-3,14,TGTGCCAGCAGTTACGGACTTGCCCTACGCGAGCAGTACTTC,CASSYGLALREQYF
TRBJ2-7,NA,many,TRBV5-5,15,TGTGCCAGCAGCTGGACGGGACACCTCCTTTACGAGCAGTACTTC,CASSWTGHLLYEQYF
TRBJ2-3,TRBD1,many,TRBV5-1,17,TGCGCCAGCAGCTTCAGGGACAGAAAGCCTAGCACAGATACGCAGTATTTT,CASSFRDRKPSTDTQYF
TRBJ1-2,NA,many,TRBV24-1,13,TGTGCCACCAGTGAAACGTTAGCGGATGGCTACACCTTC,CATSETLADGYTF
TRBJ2-2,NA,many,TRBV19,12,TGTGCCAGTAGTACGGGCACCGGGGAGCTGTTTTTT,CASSTGTGELFF
TRBJ2-7,TRBD1,many,TRBV20-1,15,TGCAGTGCGCCCAACCCGGGACAGGGGGCCTACGAGCAGTACTTC,CSAPNPGQGAYEQYF
TRBJ2-2,TRBD1,NA,TRBV5-1,15,TGCGCCAGGGGCCCTAGCAGGGGGCCGATCGGGGAGCTGTTTTTT,CARGPSRGPIGELFF
TRBJ1-2,TRBD1,NA,TRBV28,16,TGTGCCAGCAGAACTACCGGGACAGGGGGTTTCTATGGCTACACCTTC,CASRTTGTGGFYGYTF
TRBJ1-2,NA,many,TRBV5-4,15,TGTGCCAGCAGCTTGAGGGCCGGGACAAACTATGGCTACACCTTC,CASSLRAGTNYGYTF
TRBJ1-5,TRBD1,many,TRBV12-3/TRBV12-4,15,TGTGCCAGCAGAGGACAGGGGGCGGGTAATCAGCCCCAGCATTTT,CASRGQGAGNQPQHF
TRBJ1-2,NA,many,TRBV20-1,12,TGCAGTGCTAGAGTACAGAACTATGGCTACACCTTC,CSARVQNYGYTF
TRBJ2-1,TRBD2,many,TRBV27,17,TGTGCCAGCAGAAGCTTCTCCGGGACTAGCGGCCTCAATGAGCAGTTCTTC,CASRSFSGTSGLNEQFF
TRBJ2-7,TRBD2,NA,TRBV6-1,15,TGTGCCAGCCGGTCTAGCGGGGTACCATCCTACGAGCAGTACTTC,CASRSSGVPSYEQYF
TRBJ2-2,TRBD1,many,TRBV9,15,TGTGCCAGCAGCGCCGACCTACAGGGGGTCGGGGAGCTGTTTTTT,CASSADLQGVGELFF
TRBJ2-7,NA,many,TRBV19,14,TGTGCCAGTAGTATAGAGCTCGCGAGCTACGAGCAGTACTTC,CASSIELASYEQYF
TRBJ1-2,NA,many,TRBV2,13,TGTGCCAGCAGTGCTGACAATATTGATGGCTACACCTTC,CASSADNIDGYTF
TRBJ2-6,NA,NA,TRBV5-1,18,TGCGCCAGCAGCTGGACCGGGATGGGGGTTTCTGGGGCCAACGTCCTGACTTTC,CASSWTGMGVSGANVLTF
TRBJ1-3,TRBD1,many,TRBV2,15,TGTGCCAGCAGTGTAGGACAGGGGGCTGGAAACACCATATATTTT,CASSVGQGAGNTIYF
TRBJ1-1,NA,NA,TRBV29-1,13,TGCAGCGTCAGACAGGAGATTAACACTGAAGCTTTCTTT,CSVRQEINTEAFF
TRBJ1-3,NA,many,TRBV5-6,16,TGTGCCAGCAGCTTGGCGGGGCAGGAGTCTGGAAACACCATATATTTT,CASSLAGQESGNTIYF
TRBJ2-7,TRBD1,many,TRBV20-1,15,TGCAGTGCTAAAATCGCCGGGACAGGGTTCTACGAGCAGTACTTC,CSAKIAGTGFYEQYF
TRBJ1-5,TRBD1,many,TRBV19,13,TGTGCCAGTACCAAGACAGGGATTCAGCCCCAGCATTTT,CASTKTGIQPQHF
TRBJ1-5,NA,many,TRBV19,14,TGTGCCAGTAGAATAGTGGGTGGGAATCAGCCCCAGCATTTT,CASRIVGGNQPQHF
TRBJ2-1,TRBD2,many,TRBV7-2,14,TGTGCCAGCAGTGACATGGCGGGGGTTTTTGAGCAGTTCTTC,CASSDMAGVFEQFF
TRBJ2-7,TRBD1,many,TRBV12-3/TRBV12-4,13,TGTGCCAGCAGTTACGACAGGGACTACGAGCAGTACTTC,CASSYDRDYEQYF
TRBJ2-3,NA,many,TRBV5-1,13,TGCGCCAGCAGCTTTCGTAGCACAGATACGCAGTATTTT,CASSFRSTDTQYF
TRBJ1-4,TRBD1,many,TRBV28,16,TGTGCCAGCAGCTCAAACCCGGGACAGATAACAGAAAAACTGTTTTTT,CASSSNPGQITEKLFF
TRBJ1-1,NA,many,TRBV19,14,TGTGCCAGTACTTTCGGGGGCGAAAGTGCTGAAGCTTTCTTT,CASTFGGESAEAFF
TRBJ1-2,TRBD1,many,TRBV7-2,15,TGTGCCAGCAGCTTAGCCCGGGACAGAAACTATGGCTACACCTTC,CASSLARDRNYGYTF
TRBJ1-6,TRBD1,NA,TRBV11-2,17,TGTGCCAGCAGCTTAGTGCGGGCAGGGGGCCGGGGGTCACACATCCACTTT,CASSLVRAGGRGSHIHF
TRBJ2-3,TRBD1,many,TRBV7-2,14,TGTGCCAGCAGCCGGACAGGGGGCGCAGATACGCAGTATTTT,CASSRTGGADTQYF
TRBJ1-1,NA,many,TRBV12-3/TRBV12-4,11,TGTGCCAGCAGCTGGGGAACTGAAGCTTTCTTT,CASSWGTEAFF
TRBJ1-2,NA,many,TRBV2,15,TGTGCCAGCAGTGACCGTGGGGATCTTGGCTATGGCTACACCTTC,CASSDRGDLGYGYTF
TRBJ2-5,TRBD1,many,TRBV2,14,TGTGCCAGCAGCGGGTTAGGGGGCGCGGAGACCCAGTACTTC,CASSGLGGAETQYF
TRBJ1-6,NA,medium-sized,TRBV6-5,15,TGTGCCAGCAGTTACTCGCGGCAGGGTACCTCACCCCTCCACTTT,CASSYSRQGTSPLHF
TRBJ1-2,TRBD1,many,TRBV5-6,11,TGTGCCAGCAGCTGGGGACAGCGCTACACCTTC,CASSWGQRYTF
TRBJ1-4,TRBD1,many,TRBV5-1,16,TGCGCCAGCAGTCCCGGGGGACAGGTCGGGAATGAAAAACTGTTTTTT,CASSPGGQVGNEKLFF
TRBJ2-2,NA,many,TRBV7-2,14,TGTGCCAGCAGCCAAGTCATCACCACCGGGGAGCTGTTTTTT,CASSQVITTGELFF
TRBJ1-2,NA,many,TRBV11-2,15,TGTGCCAGCAGCTTAGATCTTAACAGCTTATATGGCTACACCTTC,CASSLDLNSLYGYTF
TRBJ1-1,NA,many,TRBV28,15,TGTGCCAGCAGTTTATTCCCCCAGATTAGGACTGAAGCTTTCTTT,CASSLFPQIRTEAFF
TRBJ1-2,NA,many,TRBV3-1,13,TGTGCCAGCAGCCCGAAATCCAGGGGTGGCTACACCTTC,CASSPKSRGGYTF
TRBJ2-7,NA,many,TRBV12-3/TRBV12-4,14,TGTGCCAGCAGTCGGGACTGGAGCTCCTACGAGCAGTACTTC,CASSRDWSSYEQYF